The T cell receptor (beta chain) under discussion was sequenced for a study of shared clonotypes between healthy human individuals. Study as a whole: Each donor had three CD4 naive, three CD4 memory, two CD8 naive and one CD8 memory plate.

The CDR3 spans 15 residues. Germline V lookup: CDR1 SQVTM, CDR2 ANQGSEA. Germline trimming cut 7 bases from V and 0 bases from J; bases unmatched to any gene: 9. At a deep level, the assay was run. Repertoires were generated with immunoSEQ multiplex PCR, while TCRdb's copy carries only in-frame clones and drops some. The sample comprises around 1.1 million clones, around 82% of which are singletons, and around 0.61% rests with the top ten. Input material: memory CD4+ T cells from PBMCs. Described subset: CD45RA-negative fraction. This chain joins TRBV29-1 and TRBJ2-3; 8 bases match TRBD2. The receptor was isolated from a man between 18 and 35 years old in good health. Some clones in this sample may be carry-over from other donors' samples. This CDR3 is CSATETSASTDTQYF. The CDR3 bases are TGCAGCGCCACAGAGACTAGCGCCAGCACAGATACGCAGTATTTT.